A single sample is the source of the 14 T cell receptor beta chains below, sequenced in a study of blood T cell repertoires in COVID-19. Sequencing used immunoSEQ multiplex PCR; TCRdb keeps in-frame clones, though not all of them. The table records nearly 200,000 clones, 80% to 85% of them present only once. Material: PBMCs or T cells enriched from blood (not recorded which). The origin of the receptors is a man aged 35-49 years who had recovered from COVID-19.

The genes are TRBV5-1 and TRBJ2-5; 8 bases are a match to TRBD1. Germline CDR1 SGHRS, CDR2 YFSETQ. The CDR3 consists of 15 residues. The trim removed 1 base at V and 7 bases at J, leaving 9 bases unmatched. The CDR3 DNA reads TGCGCCAGCAGCTTGCCAGGACAGGGCTCCGGGACCCAGTACTTC. Its protein is CASSLPGQGSGTQYF.

Here the CDR3 reads CASSSMDRVTQPQHF. The CDR3 DNA is TGTGCCAGCAGTTCCATGGACAGGGTGACTCAGCCCCAGCATTTT. The V and J genes are TRBV28 and TRBJ1-5, with 8 bases that match TRBD1. The V gene end was trimmed by 4 bases and the J gene end by 6 bases; junction bases not matched to a gene: 8. Germline CDR1 MDHEN, CDR2 SYDVKM. This CDR3 is 15 amino acids long.

The V and J genes are TRBV5-6 and TRBJ1-6; D call uncertain. This CDR3 has 14 amino acids. Trimming left V 0 bases short and J 9 bases short, with 10 bases between. The germline V gene has CDR1 SGHDT and CDR2 YYEEEE. Here the CDR3 DNA reads TGTGCCAGCAGCTTGGCACGTCGGGGTTCACCCCTCCACTTT. This codes for CASSLARRGSPLHF.

V is TRBV10-3 and J is TRBJ2-7; 10 bases match TRBD1. The junction had 6 bases not matched to a gene; V was cut back by 6 bases and J by 7 bases. The CDR3 is 13 amino acids. CDR1 and CDR2 from the germline V gene are ENHRY and SYGVKD. This CDR3 is CAIRRPGQGEQYF. In DNA form, the CDR3 reads TGTGCCATCAGGCGACCGGGACAGGGGGAGCAGTACTTC.

The CDR3 sequence is CASSQARRGQINQPQHF. As DNA, the CDR3 is TGCGCCAGCAGCCAAGCCCGTCGCGGACAGATCAATCAGCCCCAGCATTTT. The chain links TRBV4-1 to TRBJ1-5; possible D gene TRBD1, 6 bases. The CDR3 has 17 amino acids. V was clipped by 1 base and J by 3 bases, with 16 bases between them. From germline, CDR1 is MGHRA and CDR2 YSYEKL.

The CDR3 region has the DNA TGTGCCAGCAGTTACCTGAGGGGAGGGATCAACACTGAAGCTTTCTTT. This encodes CASSYLRGGINTEAFF. The rearrangement joins TRBV6-2 or TRBV6-3 to TRBJ1-1, with D perhaps matching TRBD1 (5 bases). CDR3 length: 16 amino acids. Looked up from germline, CDR1 is MNHEY and CDR2 is SVGEGT. Trimming stripped 2 bases from V and 2 bases from J, with 15 bases between.

In the case of this clone: Other DNA sequences in this sample translate to the same CDR3. The chain couples TRBV9 to TRBJ2-3, with no clear D. The CDR3 is 13 residues long. Germline V lookup: CDR1 SGDLS, CDR2 YYNGEE. V dropped 0 bases and J dropped 2 bases, with 4 bases sitting between them. The CDR3 DNA sequence: TGTGCCAGCAGCGTAGGGGCCACAGATACGCAGTATTTT. As protein: CASSVGATDTQYF.

CDR3 bases: TGTGCCACCAGCAGAGTGGCTAGCGGGGCGCAGTTCTTC. It encodes CATSRVASGAQFF. The chain combines TRBV15 with TRBJ2-1; 9 bases are a match to TRBD2. Trimming removed 1 base from V and 12 bases from J; junction bases left unmatched: 4. The CDR3 contains 13 residues. CDR1 is LNHNV, CDR2 YYDKDF, per germline (reference sequence).

The genes are TRBV27 and TRBJ2-7; maybe TRBD1 (5 bases). Trimming removed 2 bases at V and 2 bases at J, with 10 bases between. The CDR3 runs to 14 residues. Germline V CDR1 and CDR2: MNHEY, SMNVEV (reference sequence). The CDR3 sequence: CASSLGQPPYEQYF. In nucleotides, the CDR3 is TGTGCCAGCAGTTTAGGACAACCCCCCTACGAGCAGTACTTC.

The chain has TRBV9 and TRBJ1-6; D ambiguous. Germline V gives CDR1 SGDLS, CDR2 YYNGEE. The V end lost 0 bases, the J end lost 8 bases, and 9 bases lay between the germline ends. The CDR3 runs 14 residues. The DNA of the CDR3 is TGTGCCAGCAGCGTAGAGCCAGAGGATTCACCCCTCCACTTT. It specifies CASSVEPEDSPLHF.

The rearrangement joins TRBV11-2 to TRBJ1-1; D possibly corresponds to TRBD1 (6 bases). The CDR3 contains 13 residues. Trimming left V 0 bases short and J 5 bases short, with 7 bases between. Per the germline V gene, CDR1 is SGHAT and CDR2 is FQNNGV. This CDR3 reads CASSLDQGTEAFF. The CDR3 DNA sequence: TGTGCCAGCAGCTTAGATCAGGGGACTGAAGCTTTCTTT.

The chain is built from TRBV19 and TRBJ1-4; TRBD1 is a possible D gene (5 bases). The germline gives CDR1 LNHDA, CDR2 SQIVND (reference sequence). V lost 7 bases and J 5 bases, leaving 26 bases between the germline ends. The CDR3 length is 18 residues. The chain's CDR3 is CASNPRRQGGLSNEKLFF. In DNA, the CDR3 is TGTGCCAGTAACCCGAGAAGGCAGGGTGGGCTGTCGAATGAAAAACTGTTTTTT.

The V call is TRBV10-3, the J call TRBJ1-2; 7 nucleotides match TRBD1. Germline-derived CDR1 and CDR2 are ENHRY and SYGVKD. The length of the CDR3 is 15 residues. Trimming at V came to 3 bases and at J to 4 bases, leaving 8 bases not matched to a gene. CDR3 amino acids: CAISEAPTGAYGYTF. The CDR3 region has the DNA TGTGCCATCAGTGAAGCCCCCACAGGGGCCTATGGCTACACCTTC.

This clone was observed many times. The chain combines TRBV3-1 (or the pseudogene TRBV3-2) with TRBJ1-1, with a possible D match to TRBD1 (6 bases). The CDR3 has 13 amino acids. The V and J ends lost 5 bases and 7 bases respectively, with 14 bases between them. CDR1 and CDR2 from the germline V gene are LGHDT and YNNKEL (reference sequence). CDR3 region: CASSYLQGREAFF. Here the CDR3 DNA reads TGTGCCAGCAGCTACCTCCAGGGGCGTGAAGCTTTCTTT.